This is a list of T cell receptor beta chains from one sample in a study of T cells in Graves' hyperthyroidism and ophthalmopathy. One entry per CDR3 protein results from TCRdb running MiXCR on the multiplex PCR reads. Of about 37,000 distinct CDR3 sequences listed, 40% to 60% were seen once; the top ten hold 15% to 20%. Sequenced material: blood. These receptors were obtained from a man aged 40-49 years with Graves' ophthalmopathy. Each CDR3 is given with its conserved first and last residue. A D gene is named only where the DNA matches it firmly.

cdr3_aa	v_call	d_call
CSATTHPGQGNYGYTF	TRBV20-1	TRBD1
CASSDFGRAIGNEQFF	TRBV10-2	TRBD2
CASSYSIHKSEDEAFF	TRBV6-5	-
CASSLLGGTSGSDEQFF	TRBV5-1	TRBD2
CASSLVGGAWIAEAFF	TRBV7-9	TRBD1
CAWKVLRGASTEACF	TRBV30	-
CASIPGYTGELFF	TRBV7-9	-
CASSLGGIYNEQFF	TRBV5-6	-
CASSLAETGGDYNEQFF	TRBV7-8	-
CASSEGGAHTDTQYF	TRBV2	-
CASSLNGGRETQYF	TRBV4-1	-
CASSVGRSGGFYGYTF	TRBV9	-
CASSQAVIEQYF	TRBV7-2	-
CASNPTESRTGELFF	TRBV19	-
CASSPGQGEKLFF	TRBV7-9	TRBD1
CSARDRRTGGREQYF	TRBV20-1	-
CSASPDGGRKETQYF	TRBV20-1	-
CSVDTTDTQYF	TRBV20-1	-
CASSISGADEQYF	TRBV19	TRBD2
CASSVRGGDTQYF	TRBV2	TRBD2
CASRPTGTGDGNTIYF	TRBV28	TRBD1
CASSSPHTDTQYF	TRBV28	-
CASSGTSGNEQFF	TRBV6-4	TRBD2
CASTGTASYEQYF	TRBV7-9	TRBD1
CASSSALNTGELFF	TRBV5-8	-
CSARVAESSYNEQFF	TRBV20-1	-
CASSRLGFNEQFF	TRBV3-1	-
CASSYSPGLADEQYF	TRBV6-5	TRBD2
CASSFMYGANGYTF	TRBV5-6	-
CANRQTYNSPLHF	TRBV6-2/TRBV6-3	-
CSARALAGKLDSGANVLTF	TRBV20-1	TRBD2
CASSFQLAGYNEQYF	TRBV5-5	TRBD2
CASSFYRGNTEAFF	TRBV12-3/TRBV12-4	TRBD1
CASSREENYEQYF	TRBV6-6	-
CASSERRGGTNEKLFF	TRBV2	-
CSVELGQSNTGELFF	TRBV29-1	TRBD1
CASSVETGGARRYTGELFF	TRBV9	TRBD1
CASSWTSGDYEQYF	TRBV7-2	TRBD2
CASSSTNSGRGTQYF	TRBV5-6	-
CASSEYGGADNYGYEQYF	TRBV25-1	-
CASSLWGPRILGGTGELFF	TRBV6-4	TRBD2
CASSPLVSGANVLTF	TRBV18	-
CASAGTGINEQYF	TRBV5-1	TRBD1
CASSPGQGPGSTEAFF	TRBV6-1	TRBD1
CASSLYAGSYEQYF	TRBV5-4	-
CASSLRRQLEEQYF	TRBV12-3/TRBV12-4	-
CASSSRDRDQETQYF	TRBV6-5	TRBD1
CASNSPTGGVQPQHF	TRBV19	TRBD1
CASSGQYTGELFF	TRBV9	-
CSARETGDEKLFF	TRBV20-1	TRBD1
CASSESWSNYGYTF	TRBV2	-
CAISAAGDPYNEQFF	TRBV10-3	-
CASSQTVPPRREQYF	TRBV28	-
CASSLGGGTNEQYF	TRBV7-9	TRBD2
CASSVGRGPPEGKLFF	TRBV2	TRBD1
CASSGQVNTGELFF	TRBV6-6	-
CASSLGTGEETQYF	TRBV12-3/TRBV12-4	-
CASSRGTSGRYEQYF	TRBV3-1	TRBD2
CATSPRGQDTQFF	TRBV15	-
CASSFSSGNTIYF	TRBV5-8	-